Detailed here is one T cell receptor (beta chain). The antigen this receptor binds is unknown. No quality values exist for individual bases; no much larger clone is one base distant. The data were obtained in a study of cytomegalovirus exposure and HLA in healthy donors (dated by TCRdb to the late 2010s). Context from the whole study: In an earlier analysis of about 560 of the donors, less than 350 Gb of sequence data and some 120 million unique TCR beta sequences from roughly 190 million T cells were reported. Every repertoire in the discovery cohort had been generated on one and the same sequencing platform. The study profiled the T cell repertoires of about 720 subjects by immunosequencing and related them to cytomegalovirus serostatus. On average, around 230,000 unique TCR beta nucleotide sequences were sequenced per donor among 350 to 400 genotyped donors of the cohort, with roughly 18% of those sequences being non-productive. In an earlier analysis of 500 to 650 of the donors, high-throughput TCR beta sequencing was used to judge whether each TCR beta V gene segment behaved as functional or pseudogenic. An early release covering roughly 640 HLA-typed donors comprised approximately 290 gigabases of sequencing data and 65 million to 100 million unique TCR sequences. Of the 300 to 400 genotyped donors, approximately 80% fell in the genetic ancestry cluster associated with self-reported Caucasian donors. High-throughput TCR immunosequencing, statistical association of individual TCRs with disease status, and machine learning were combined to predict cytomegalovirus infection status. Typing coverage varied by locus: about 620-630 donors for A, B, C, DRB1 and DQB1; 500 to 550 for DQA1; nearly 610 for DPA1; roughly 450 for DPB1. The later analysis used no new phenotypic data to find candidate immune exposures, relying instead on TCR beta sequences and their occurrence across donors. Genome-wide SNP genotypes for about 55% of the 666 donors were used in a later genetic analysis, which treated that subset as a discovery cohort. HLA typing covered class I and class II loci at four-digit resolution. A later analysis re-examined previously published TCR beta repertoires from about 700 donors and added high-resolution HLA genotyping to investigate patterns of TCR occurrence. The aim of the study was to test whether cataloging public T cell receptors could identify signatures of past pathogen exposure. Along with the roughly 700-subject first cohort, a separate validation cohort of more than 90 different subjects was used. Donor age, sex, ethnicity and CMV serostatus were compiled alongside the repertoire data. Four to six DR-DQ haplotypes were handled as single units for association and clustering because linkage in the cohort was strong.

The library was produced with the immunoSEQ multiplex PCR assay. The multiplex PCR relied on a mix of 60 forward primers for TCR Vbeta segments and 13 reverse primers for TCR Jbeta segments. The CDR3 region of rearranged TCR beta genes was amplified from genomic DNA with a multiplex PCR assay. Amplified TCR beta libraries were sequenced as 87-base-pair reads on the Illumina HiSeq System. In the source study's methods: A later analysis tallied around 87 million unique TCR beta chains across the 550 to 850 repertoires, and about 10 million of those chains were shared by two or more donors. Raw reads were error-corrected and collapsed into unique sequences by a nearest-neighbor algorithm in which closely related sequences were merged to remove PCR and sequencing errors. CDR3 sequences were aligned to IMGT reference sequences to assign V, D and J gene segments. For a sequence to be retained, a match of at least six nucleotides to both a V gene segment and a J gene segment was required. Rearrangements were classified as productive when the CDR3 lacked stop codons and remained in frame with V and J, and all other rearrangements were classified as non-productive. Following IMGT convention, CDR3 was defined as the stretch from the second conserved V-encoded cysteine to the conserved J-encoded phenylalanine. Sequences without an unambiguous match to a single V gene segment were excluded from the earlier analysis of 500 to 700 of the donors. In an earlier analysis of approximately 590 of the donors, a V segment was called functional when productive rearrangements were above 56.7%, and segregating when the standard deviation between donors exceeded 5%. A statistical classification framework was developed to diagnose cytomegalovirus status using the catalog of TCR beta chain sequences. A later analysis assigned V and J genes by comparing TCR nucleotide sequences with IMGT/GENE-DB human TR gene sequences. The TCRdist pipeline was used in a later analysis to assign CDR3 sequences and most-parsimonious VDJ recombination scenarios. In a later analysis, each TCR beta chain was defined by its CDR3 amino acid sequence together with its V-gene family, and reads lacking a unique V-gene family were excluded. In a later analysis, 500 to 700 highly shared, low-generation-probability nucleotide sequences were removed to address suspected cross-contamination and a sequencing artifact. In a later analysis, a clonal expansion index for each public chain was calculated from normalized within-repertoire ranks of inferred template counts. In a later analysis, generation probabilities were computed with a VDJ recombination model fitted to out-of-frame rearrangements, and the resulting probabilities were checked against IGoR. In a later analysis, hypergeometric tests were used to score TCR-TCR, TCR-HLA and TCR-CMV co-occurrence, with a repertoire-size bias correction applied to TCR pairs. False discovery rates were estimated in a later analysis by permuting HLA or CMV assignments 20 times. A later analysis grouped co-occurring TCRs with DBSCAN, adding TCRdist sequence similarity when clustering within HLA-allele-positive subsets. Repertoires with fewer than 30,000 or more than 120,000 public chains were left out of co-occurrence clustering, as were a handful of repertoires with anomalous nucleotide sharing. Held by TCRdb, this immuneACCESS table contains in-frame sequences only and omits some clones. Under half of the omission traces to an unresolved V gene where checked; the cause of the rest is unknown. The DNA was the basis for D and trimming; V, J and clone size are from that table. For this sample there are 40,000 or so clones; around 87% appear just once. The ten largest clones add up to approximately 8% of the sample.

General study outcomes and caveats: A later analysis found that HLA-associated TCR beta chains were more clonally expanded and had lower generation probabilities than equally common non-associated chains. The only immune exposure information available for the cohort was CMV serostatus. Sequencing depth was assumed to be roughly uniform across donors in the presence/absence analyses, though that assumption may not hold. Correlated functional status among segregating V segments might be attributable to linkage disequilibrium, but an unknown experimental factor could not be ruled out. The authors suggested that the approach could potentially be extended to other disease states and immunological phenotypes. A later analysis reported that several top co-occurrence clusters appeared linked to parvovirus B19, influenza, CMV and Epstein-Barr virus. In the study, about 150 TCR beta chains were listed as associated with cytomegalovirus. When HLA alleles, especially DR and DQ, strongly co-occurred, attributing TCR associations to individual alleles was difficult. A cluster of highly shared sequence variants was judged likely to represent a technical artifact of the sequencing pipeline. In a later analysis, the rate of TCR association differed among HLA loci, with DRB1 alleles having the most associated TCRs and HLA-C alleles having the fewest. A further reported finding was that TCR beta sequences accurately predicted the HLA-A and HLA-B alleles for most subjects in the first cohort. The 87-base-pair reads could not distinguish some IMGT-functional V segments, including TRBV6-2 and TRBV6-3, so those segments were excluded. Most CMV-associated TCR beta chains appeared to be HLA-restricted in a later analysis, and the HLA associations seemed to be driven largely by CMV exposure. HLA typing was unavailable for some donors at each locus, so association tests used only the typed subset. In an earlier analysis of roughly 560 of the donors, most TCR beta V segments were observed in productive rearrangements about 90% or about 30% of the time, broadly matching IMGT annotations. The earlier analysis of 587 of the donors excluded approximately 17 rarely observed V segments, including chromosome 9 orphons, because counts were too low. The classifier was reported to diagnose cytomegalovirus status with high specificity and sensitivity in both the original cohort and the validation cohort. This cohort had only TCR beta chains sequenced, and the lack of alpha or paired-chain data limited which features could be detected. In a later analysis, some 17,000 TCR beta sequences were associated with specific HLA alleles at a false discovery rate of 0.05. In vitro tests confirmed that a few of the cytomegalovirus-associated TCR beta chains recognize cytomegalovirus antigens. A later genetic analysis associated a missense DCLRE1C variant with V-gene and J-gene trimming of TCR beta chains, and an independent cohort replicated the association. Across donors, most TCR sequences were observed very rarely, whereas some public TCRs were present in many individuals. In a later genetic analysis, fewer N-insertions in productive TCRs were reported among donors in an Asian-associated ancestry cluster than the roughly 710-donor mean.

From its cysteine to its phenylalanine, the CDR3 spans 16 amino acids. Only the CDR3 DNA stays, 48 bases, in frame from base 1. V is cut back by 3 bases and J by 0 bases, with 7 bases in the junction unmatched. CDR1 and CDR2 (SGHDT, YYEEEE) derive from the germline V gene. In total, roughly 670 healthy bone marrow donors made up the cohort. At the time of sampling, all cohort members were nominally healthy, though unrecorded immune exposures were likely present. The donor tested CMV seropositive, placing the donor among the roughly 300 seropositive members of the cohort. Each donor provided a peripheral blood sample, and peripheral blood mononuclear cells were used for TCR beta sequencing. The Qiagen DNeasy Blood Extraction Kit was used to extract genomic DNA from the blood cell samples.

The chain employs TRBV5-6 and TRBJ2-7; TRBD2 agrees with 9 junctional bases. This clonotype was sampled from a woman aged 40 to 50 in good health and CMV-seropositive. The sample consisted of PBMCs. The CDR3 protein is CASSSTSGRSSYEQYF. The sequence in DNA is TGTGCCAGCAGCTCGACTAGCGGCAGGAGCTCCTACGAGCAGTACTTC.